The 19 T cell receptor beta chains in this list originate from one sample, sequenced in a study of patients and donors after allogeneic stem cell transplantation. TCRdb processed the RT-PCR reads anew with MiXCR; each CDR3 protein has one entry. The repertoire includes 410,000 or so distinct CDR3 sequences, approximately 16% of them detected once, and 7% to 7.5% sits in the top ten. Sequenced: blood, either unsorted or a sorted T cell fraction (not recorded which). The receptors were gathered from a human donor who was either an allogeneic HSCT recipient or a stem cell or donor lymphocyte infusion donor (not recorded which). It is not recorded whose cells these are; they may come from a transplant donor.

This clonotype was counted only a few times. V is TRBV20-1 and J is TRBJ2-5; no reliable D call. Germline V gene lookup returns CDR1 DFQATT and CDR2 SNEGSKA (reference sequence). The length of the CDR3 is 13 residues. With 2 bases removed from V and 5 bases from J, the gap between germline ends came to 12 bases. The CDR3 DNA reads TGCAGTGCTAGATTCCAGCTACAGGAGACCCAGTACTTC. Translating it yields CSARFQLQETQYF.

The chain is built from TRBV11-2 and TRBJ2-5, with TRBD2 as a possible D gene (7 bases). CDR1 SGHAT and CDR2 FQNNGV come from the germline V gene. Trimming cost V 2 bases and J 5 bases, with 12 bases left between them. This CDR3 is built from 14 residues. As DNA, the CDR3 is TGTGCCAGCAGCTTACAGGGGCGGGGGGAGACCCAGTACTTC. This codes for CASSLQGRGETQYF.

This clonotype has a count of ten or more. The chain joins TRBV6-1 to TRBJ2-3; D gene unclear. CDR1 and CDR2 from the germline V gene are MNHNS and SASEGT. This CDR3 spans 15 amino acids. Trimming left V 5 bases short and J 0 bases short, with 12 bases between. The CDR3 region has the DNA TGTGCCAGCAGTCGCCGACTGGAGAGCACAGATACGCAGTATTTT. Translation gives CASSRRLESTDTQYF.

The V and J genes are TRBV29-1 and TRBJ2-4; no clear D. The germline gives CDR1 SQVTM, CDR2 ANQGSEA. Trimming cost V 1 base and J 3 bases, with 7 bases left between them. The CDR3 covers 13 residues. Here the CDR3 DNA reads TGCAGCGTTGAAGGTCGGGTCAAAAACATTCAGTACTTC. Translation gives CSVEGRVKNIQYF.

This chain joins TRBV12-3 or TRBV12-4 and TRBJ2-1, with TRBD2 matching over 13 bases. The CDR3 length is 16 residues. V lost 6 bases to trimming and J lost 6 bases; unmatched junction nucleotides: 8. CDR3 DNA: TGTGCCAGCAGGTCGACCGGGACTAGCGGGGTCAATGAGCAGTTCTTC. Translated, it gives CASRSTGTSGVNEQFF.

The CDR3, as DNA: TGCGCCAGCAAAACGGACAGGGGTAACTACGAGCAGTACTTC. Translated: CASKTDRGNYEQYF. The rearrangement uses TRBV5-1 and TRBJ2-7; TRBD1 matches at 9 bases. J lost 3 bases, V lost 6 bases, and 7 bases had no gene match. This CDR3 region has 14 residues. Germline CDR1 and CDR2: SGHRS and YFSETQ.

This chain links TRBV4-1 with TRBJ1-6; 7 bases fit TRBD1. The V segment lost 0 bases and the J segment 9 bases; nucleotides outside the gene matches: 8. Germline V lookup: CDR1 MGHRA, CDR2 YSYEKL. The CDR3 consists of 16 residues. The CDR3 region has the DNA TGCGCCAGCAGCCAAGATCTCCCAGGGGGTTCTTCACCCCTCCACTTT. The encoded protein is CASSQDLPGGSSPLHF.

This clonotype has a count of ten or more. The CDR3 loop is CATSRSPGLAADTQYF. In DNA, the CDR3 is TGTGCCACCAGCAGATCCCCGGGACTAGCGGCAGATACGCAGTATTTT. J is TRBJ2-3 and V is TRBV15; 11 nucleotides line up with TRBD2. Germline V gives CDR1 LNHNV, CDR2 YYDKDF (reference sequence). J lost 4 bases, V lost 2 bases, and 5 bases had no gene match. This CDR3 region has 16 residues.

The V call is TRBV7-6, the J call TRBJ2-3, with unresolved D. This CDR3 region has 12 residues. Trimming removed 5 bases at V and 5 bases at J, with 8 bases between. Germline CDR1 is SGHVS and CDR2 is FNYEAQ. CDR3 in amino acids: CASSTHGDTQYF. CDR3 nucleotides: TGTGCCAGCAGCACCCATGGAGATACGCAGTATTTT.

The rearrangement joins TRBV20-1 to TRBJ2-5; TRBD2 is a possible D gene (7 bases). There are 16 residues in the CDR3. The V end was cut by 3 bases, the J end by 1 base, with 18 bases between. Germline CDR1 and CDR2: DFQATT and SNEGSKA (reference sequence). In nucleotides, the CDR3 is TGCAGTGCTAGCCAGGCGGCGGGGGCCGTCCAAGAGACCCAGTACTTC. Translation gives CSASQAAGAVQETQYF.

This clonotype was observed a handful of times. The chain carries TRBV18 and TRBJ2-1; D unresolved. V was cut by 2 bases and J by 6 bases, with 11 bases left in between. The CDR3 is made up of 14 amino acids. Germline values: CDR1 KGHSH, CDR2 LQKENI. DNA of the CDR3: TGTGCCAGCTCACCAAGGACCACTTCCAATGAGCAGTTCTTC. Translation: CASSPRTTSNEQFF.

The V and J genes are TRBV6-1 and TRBJ2-7, with D possibly being TRBD1 (6 bases). The CDR3 loop spans 15 amino acids. Trimming cost V 8 bases and J 2 bases, with 19 bases left between them. Germline CDR1 is MNHNS and CDR2 is SASEGT. The CDR3 region is CASGEAGVSAYEQYF. The CDR3, as DNA: TGTGCCAGCGGGGAAGCAGGGGTGTCAGCCTACGAGCAGTACTTC.

The chain employs TRBV20-1 and TRBJ1-2; TRBD1 might be the D (6 bases). The CDR3 extends over 11 amino acids. Germline CDR1 is DFQATT and CDR2 is SNEGSKA (reference sequence). Trimming cost V 8 bases and J 4 bases, with 11 bases left between them. The CDR3 spells CSSHRAYGYTF. DNA of the CDR3: TGCAGTAGTCACAGGGCCTATGGCTACACCTTC.

The rearrangement uses TRBV24-1 and TRBJ1-1; tentatively, D is TRBD1 (5 bases). The germline V gene encodes CDR1 KGHDR and CDR2 SFDVKD. The CDR3 covers 13 residues. Trimming removed 9 bases from V and 5 bases from J, with 15 bases in between. The CDR3 DNA sequence: TGTGCCACCTGTGGTAGGGGACGGACTGAAGCTTTCTTT. Translated: CATCGRGRTEAFF.

At least ten counts were recorded for this clonotype. The chain has TRBV14 and TRBJ2-2; 9 positions agree with TRBD1. The V gene end was trimmed by 0 bases and the J gene end by 6 bases; junction bases not matched to a gene: 11. This CDR3 comprises 18 residues. CDR1 is SGHDN and CDR2 is FVKESK in the germline V gene. The CDR3 spells CASSQERELQGAAGELFF. CDR3 nucleotide sequence: TGTGCCAGCAGCCAAGAAAGGGAGCTACAGGGGGCGGCCGGGGAGCTGTTTTTT.

This clonotype was observed at least ten times. This chain links TRBV14 with TRBJ2-3, with D possibly called TRBD1 or TRBD2 (5 bases each). The CDR3 consists of 16 residues. V shed 6 bases and J shed 1 base, with 17 bases lying between them. Germline values: CDR1 SGHDN, CDR2 FVKESK. CDR3 DNA sequence: TGTGCCAGCAGTGTCTTGGTGGGGACGGGCACAGATACGCAGTATTTT. It is translated as CASSVLVGTGTDTQYF.

The chain couples TRBV28 to TRBJ2-2; 7 bases match TRBD1. V lost 6 bases and J lost 5; bases outside the gene matches: 9. The germline gives CDR1 MDHEN, CDR2 SYDVKM. The CDR3 runs to 15 residues. The CDR3 DNA reads TGTGCCAGCAGCCGAAGACAGGGTGGGACCGGGGAGCTGTTTTTT. This codes for CASSRRQGGTGELFF.

In this sample, this clonotype turned up a few times. Here the CDR3 reads CATSRVLGPGADTQYF. The CDR3 bases are TGTGCCACCAGCAGAGTTTTGGGCCCAGGGGCAGATACGCAGTATTTT. This chain connects TRBV15 to TRBJ2-3; D is perhaps TRBD1 (6 bases). V was clipped by 1 base and J by 4 bases, with 15 bases between them. CDR1 is LNHNV and CDR2 is YYDKDF in the germline V gene (reference sequence). The CDR3 covers 16 residues.

This clonotype showed up many times. The DNA of the CDR3 is TGTGCCAGCTTCCCCACTAGCGGGGATCAAGAGACCCAGTACTTC. Translation: CASFPTSGDQETQYF. This chain joins TRBV13 and TRBJ2-5; 10 bases agree with TRBD2. The V gene end was trimmed by 8 bases and the J gene end by 2 bases; junction bases not matched to a gene: 8. Germline CDR1 and CDR2: PRHDT and FYEKMQ (reference sequence). The CDR3 is made up of 15 amino acids.